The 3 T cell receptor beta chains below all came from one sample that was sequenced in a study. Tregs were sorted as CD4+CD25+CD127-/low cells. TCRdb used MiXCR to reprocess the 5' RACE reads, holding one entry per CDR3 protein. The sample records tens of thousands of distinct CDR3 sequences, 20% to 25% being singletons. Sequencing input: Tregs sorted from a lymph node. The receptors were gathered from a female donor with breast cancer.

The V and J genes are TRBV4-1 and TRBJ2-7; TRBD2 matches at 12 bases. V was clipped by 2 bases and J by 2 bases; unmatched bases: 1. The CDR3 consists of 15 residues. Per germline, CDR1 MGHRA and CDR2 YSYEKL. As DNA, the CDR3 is TGCGCCAGCAGCCAAAGGACTAGCGGGGCCTACGAGCAGTACTTC. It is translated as CASSQRTSGAYEQYF.

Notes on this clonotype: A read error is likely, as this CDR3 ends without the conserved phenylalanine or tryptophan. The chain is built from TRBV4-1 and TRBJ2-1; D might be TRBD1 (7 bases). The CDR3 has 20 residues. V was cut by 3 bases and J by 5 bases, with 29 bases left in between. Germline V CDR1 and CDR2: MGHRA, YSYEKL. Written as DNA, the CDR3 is TGCGCCAGCAGCCACCCGCCGGCATCCACAGGGGTCGCGGGAAACAATGAGCAGTTCCTC. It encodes CASSHPPASTGVAGNNEQFL.

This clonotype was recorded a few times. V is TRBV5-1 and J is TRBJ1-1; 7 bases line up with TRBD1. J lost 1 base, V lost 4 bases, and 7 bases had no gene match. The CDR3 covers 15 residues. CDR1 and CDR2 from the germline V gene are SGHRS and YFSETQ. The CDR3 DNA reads TGCGCCAGCAGCCTATTTACAGGGGAGAACACTGAAGCTTTCTTT. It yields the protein CASSLFTGENTEAFF.